The clone carrying this T cell receptor (beta chain) was detected only a few times. The antigen remains undetermined. This specimen comes from a study of CD8+ T cells in alopecia areata. Findings of the study overall: Treatment with tofacitinib significantly lowered scalp clonality and reduced expanded CD8+ clones among the top 100. Against the mouse data, patients shared TCRs less clearly, possibly for HLA reasons. In scalp and blood, many expanded lesional clones persisted during tofacitinib.

The CDR3 has 17 residues. V dropped 1 base and J dropped 2 bases, with 17 bases sitting between them. CDR1 is LNHNV and CDR2 is YYDKDF in the germline V gene (reference sequence). Isolated RNA was reverse transcribed into cDNA used as the sequencing template. Profiling relied on immunoSEQ multiplex PCR, and the TCRdb table lists in-frame clones only, not all of them. The sample contains 200,000 to 250,000 clones, 66% of which appear only once. Noted treatment: oral pan-JAK inhibitor, 5-10 mg twice daily. T lymphocytes (CD4+ and CD8+) were sorted from PBMCs. The chain is built from TRBV15 and TRBJ2-5; D could derive from TRBD1 or TRBD2 (6 bases each). This clonotype was sampled from a human donor with alopecia areata. Sample: CD4+ T cells sorted from blood, taken at week 44, from a patient treated with tofacitinib. CDR3 loop: CATSRGLGGGMQETQYF. CDR3 DNA sequence: TGTGCCACCAGCAGAGGCCTCGGGGGCGGGATGCAAGAGACCCAGTACTTC. The whole variable domain, remainder taken from reference TRBV15 and TRBJ2-5, is DAMVIQNPRYQVTQFGKPVTLSCSQTLNHNVMYWYQQKSSQAPKLLFHYYDKDFNNEADTPDNFQSRRPNTSFCFLDIRSPGLGDTAMYLCATSRGLGGGMQETQYFGPGTRLLVL.